The present T cell receptor (beta chain) was sequenced within a study of T cells expressing NK-cell markers. Looking at the study overall: Sequencing of TCR beta repertoires drew on sorted CD3+CD56+NKG2C+, CD3+CD56+NKG2C- and CD3+CD56-NKG2C+ T cells. Study findings and constraints: The same clonotypes also predominated in the CD3+CD56-NKG2C+ fraction of a handful of donors.

The CDR3 consists of 17 residues. Germline-derived CDR1 and CDR2 are MNHEY and SVGAGI. Worth noting for this clonotype: The antigen is not known.

5'RACE template switching with UMIs generated TCR beta cDNA. TCRdb reprocessed the 5' RACE reads and reports one entry per CDR3 protein, with no DNA. The table gives approximately 550,000 distinct CDR3 sequences; the top ten clones make up around 4% of it. The chain recombines TRBV6-5 with TRBJ2-3; TCRdb's D call of TRBD1 is untestable without DNA. Sequences were obtained from blood T cells: a sorted CD56 or NKG2C T cell subset, CD4+ or CD8+ T cells, or bulk PBMC T cells (not recorded which). The receptor was isolated from a man aged 18 to 30 in good health. CDR3 sequence reads: CASSYSMSGQNTDTQYF.